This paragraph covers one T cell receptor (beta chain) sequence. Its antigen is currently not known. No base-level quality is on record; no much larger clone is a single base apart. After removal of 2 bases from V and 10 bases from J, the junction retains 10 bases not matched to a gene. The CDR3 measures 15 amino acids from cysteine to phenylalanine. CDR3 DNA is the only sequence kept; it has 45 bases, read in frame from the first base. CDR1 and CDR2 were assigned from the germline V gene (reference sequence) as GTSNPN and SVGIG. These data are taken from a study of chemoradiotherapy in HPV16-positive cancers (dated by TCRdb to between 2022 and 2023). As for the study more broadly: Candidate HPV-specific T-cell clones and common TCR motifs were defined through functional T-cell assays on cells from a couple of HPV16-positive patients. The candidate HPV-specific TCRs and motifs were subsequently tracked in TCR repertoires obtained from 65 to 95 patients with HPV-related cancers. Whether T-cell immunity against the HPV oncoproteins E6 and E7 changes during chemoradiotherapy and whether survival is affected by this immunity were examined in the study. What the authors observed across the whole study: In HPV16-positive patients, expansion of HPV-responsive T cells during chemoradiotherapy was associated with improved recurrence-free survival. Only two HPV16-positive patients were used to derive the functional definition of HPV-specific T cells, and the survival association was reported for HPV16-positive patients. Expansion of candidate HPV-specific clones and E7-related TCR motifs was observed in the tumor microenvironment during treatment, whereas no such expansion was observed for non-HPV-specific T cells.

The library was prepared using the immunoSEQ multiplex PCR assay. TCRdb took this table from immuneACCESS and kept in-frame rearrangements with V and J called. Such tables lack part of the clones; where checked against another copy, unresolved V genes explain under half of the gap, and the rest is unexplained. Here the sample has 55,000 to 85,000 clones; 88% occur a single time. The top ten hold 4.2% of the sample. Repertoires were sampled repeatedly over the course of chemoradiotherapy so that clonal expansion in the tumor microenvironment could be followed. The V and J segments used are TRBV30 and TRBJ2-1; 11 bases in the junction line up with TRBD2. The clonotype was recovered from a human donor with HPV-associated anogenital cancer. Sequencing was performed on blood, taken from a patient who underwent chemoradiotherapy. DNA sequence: TGTGCCTGGAGTCCGGGTAGCGGGGGGGCGAGGGAGCAGTTCTTC. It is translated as CAWSPGSGGAREQFF. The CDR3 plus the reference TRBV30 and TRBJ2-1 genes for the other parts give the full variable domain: SQTIHQWPATLVQPVGSPLSLECTVEGTSNPNLYWYRQAAGRGLQLLFYSVGIGQISSEVPQNLSASRPQDRQFILSSKKLLLSDSGFYLCAWSPGSGGAREQFFGPGTRLTVL.